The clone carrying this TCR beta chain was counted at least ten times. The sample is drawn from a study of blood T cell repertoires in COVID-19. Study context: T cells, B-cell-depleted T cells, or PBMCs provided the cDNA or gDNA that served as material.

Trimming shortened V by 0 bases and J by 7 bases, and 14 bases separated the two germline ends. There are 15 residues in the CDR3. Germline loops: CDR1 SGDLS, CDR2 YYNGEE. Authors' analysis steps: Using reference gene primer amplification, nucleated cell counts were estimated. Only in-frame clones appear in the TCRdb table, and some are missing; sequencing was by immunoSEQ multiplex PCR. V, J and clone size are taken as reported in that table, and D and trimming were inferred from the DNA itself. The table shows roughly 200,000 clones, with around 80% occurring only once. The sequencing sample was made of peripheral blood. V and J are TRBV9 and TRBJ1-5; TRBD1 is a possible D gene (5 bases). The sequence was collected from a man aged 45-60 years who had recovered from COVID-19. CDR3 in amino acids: CASSVGFAGRQPQHF. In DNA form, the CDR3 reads TGTGCCAGCAGCGTAGGGTTTGCAGGGCGGCAGCCCCAGCATTTT.